This T cell receptor (beta chain) came from a study of blood T cell repertoires in COVID-19 (dated by TCRdb to the early 2020s). Broadly, across the study: The collaborator samples originated in the United States, Italy and Spain and spanned the acute and convalescent phases of COVID-19. The material from the prospective study consisted of cDNA or gDNA derived from T cells, B-cell-depleted T cells, or PBMCs. The dataset comprised deeply sampled blood TCRbeta repertoires from subjects exposed to, actively infected with, or recovered from COVID-19. A freely available public database, intended as a resource for researchers studying the immune response to SARS-CoV-2, is where the repertoires were released. Samples came from the ongoing ImmuneRACE study (first 160 participants) plus 1,254 subjects from 6 global collaborators. A de-identified subject ID, COVID-19 status, age in years and sex were almost always included in the sample metadata. Where HLA class I and class II types were available, the types were taken from metadata supplied by the sample provider, not from assay-based typing. The investigation overall reported the following: Clinical and demographic metadata were provided uncurated, with the amount varying by source and participant.

In Seattle, one collaborating source enrolled patients while the infection was active and tracked those patients longitudinally over the course of disease. Collaborating institutions collected whole blood in K2EDTA tubes following their own protocols. For TCRbeta analysis, collaborators shipped samples as frozen whole blood, isolated PBMCs, or DNA extracted from either of those sample types. Of note for this clone: What this receptor recognizes is not known. No clone much larger than this one lies a single base away; base qualities are absent.

V is shortened by 6 bases, J by 8 bases, and the region joining them spans 11 bases. From the germline V gene, CDR1 is MGHDK and CDR2 is SYGVNS. The cysteine opens and the phenylalanine closes a CDR3 of 13 amino acids. CDR3 DNA is the only sequence kept; it has 39 bases, read in frame from the first base. The immunoSEQ Assay, a bias-controlled multiplex PCR, was used to amplify TCRbeta CDR3 regions from genomic DNA. On the study's bioinformatics: The number of nucleated cells in each sample was estimated by amplification of reference gene primers within the assay. To quantify the absolute abundance of each unique TCRbeta CDR3 rearrangement, sequence reads were collapsed and filtered. For each sample, productive Simpson clonality was calculated by taking the square root of Simpson's diversity index across productive rearrangements. TCRdb provides this immuneACCESS table in a form limited to in-frame rearrangements. Some clones are lacking; in checked studies, under half of them reflect an unresolved V gene, and why the rest are absent is not known. V and J calls and clone size come straight from that table; D and trimming were deduced from the DNA. This sample holds more than 300,000 clones; roughly nine tenths were observed only once. Of the sample, 1.8% is held by the ten largest clones.

The clonotype originates from a young woman with COVID-19, enrolled during active disease. The rearranged segments are TRBV25-1 and TRBJ1-6; TRBD1 could be the D gene, as 6 bases match. What was sequenced was peripheral blood. The DNA is as follows: TGTGCCAGCAGAGGACAGACCGATTCACCCCTCCACTTT. The encoded protein is CASRGQTDSPLHF.